The entry below describes one T cell receptor (beta chain). The antigen remains unidentified. As defined, naive CD8 cells were CD45RO-negative and positively selected for CCR7, with terminally differentiated effector memory CD45RA+ cells excluded. The trim removed 5 bases at V and 4 bases at J, leaving 8 bases unmatched. Germline V gene lookup returns CDR1 SGHVS and CDR2 FNYEAQ. The CDR3 consists of 14 residues. The data belong to a study of shared clonotypes between healthy human individuals. About the research overall: The plates for each donor numbered three CD4 naive, three CD4 memory, two CD8 naive and one CD8 memory.

Study-level findings and limits: What naive subsets generally showed was a larger estimated richness than memory subsets showed.

On sorted subsets, replicate PCRs used 200 to 250 ng DNA, or 25,000 to 35,000 T cell genomes. Produced via immunoSEQ multiplex PCR; TCRdb's table is partial and in-frame only. The sample includes under 1 million clones, about 96% of them seen just once. This clonotype originated in a man aged 25 to 40 in good health. Sequencing used naive CD8+ T cells sorted from blood. J is TRBJ2-7 and V is TRBV7-6; TRBD1 matches 7 bases. The CDR3 nucleotides read TGTGCCAGCAGCACCGGGACAGATATTTACGAGCAGTACTTC. It yields the protein CASSTGTDIYEQYF.